This note documents a single T cell receptor (beta chain) sequence. Its antigen is currently unknown. CDR3 length equals 14 residues. The germline CDR1 and CDR2 sequences are SEHNR and FQNEAQ (reference sequence). The sample originates from a study of T cells expressing NK-cell markers. Study as a whole: HCMV seropositivity marked seven of the eight sequenced donors; one was seronegative. Study-wide findings and caveats: Several donors showed dominant NKG2C+ clonotypes comprising about 1.0-7.0% of their CD8+ T cells.

From its re-call of the 5' RACE reads, TCRdb lists each CDR3 protein once, without DNA. In all, the sample yields about 390,000 distinct CDR3 sequences. This clonotype was sampled from a woman aged 50 to 60 in good health. Sequencing used blood T cells: a sorted CD56 or NKG2C T cell subset, CD4+ or CD8+ T cells, or bulk PBMC T cells (not recorded which). The genes are TRBV7-9 and TRBJ2-1. The CDR3 protein is CASSLASSVNEQFF.